These T cell receptor beta chains were read from a single sample in a study of blood T cell repertoires in COVID-19. TCRdb keeps only in-frame clones here, not all; method: immunoSEQ multiplex PCR. The sample contains roughly 54,000 clones, approximately 85% of which appear only once. Sequences were obtained from peripheral blood. The source of these receptors is a woman aged 60-70 years with acute or convalescent COVID-19. The CDR3 runs from the conserved cysteine through the conserved F or W. The D gene is left open where the match is weak. The size field is filled for only some rows; it gives once, few, many or a size class.

D gene,V gene,clone size,J gene,CDR3 DNA,CDR3 protein
-,TRBV11-2,-,TRBJ2-1,TGTGCCAGCAGCTTACTATACAATGAGCAGTTCTTC,CASSLLYNEQFF
-,TRBV18,-,TRBJ2-1,TGTGCCAGCTCACCAACGGACAGCTCCAATGAGCAGTTCTTC,CASSPTDSSNEQFF
-,TRBV2,-,TRBJ1-2,TGTGCCAGCAGTATAGCAAGAGCTAACTATGGCTACACCTTC,CASSIARANYGYTF
-,TRBV19,-,TRBJ2-1,TGTGCCAGTAGACCTAGCACCCTCTACAATGAGCAGTTCTTC,CASRPSTLYNEQFF
TRBD2,TRBV11-3,once,TRBJ2-5,TGTGCCAGCAGCTTAGGACTAGCGGACCAAGAGACCCAGTACTTC,CASSLGLADQETQYF
TRBD1,TRBV24-1,-,TRBJ2-1,TGTGCCACCAGTGATGTGGGACAGGGGGCAGGTGGAGAGCAGTTCTTC,CATSDVGQGAGGEQFF
-,TRBV6-5,-,TRBJ1-1,TGTGCCAGCAGCATAAGCGGGGGCGCGACTGAAGCTTTCTTT,CASSISGGATEAFF
-,TRBV12-3/TRBV12-4,-,TRBJ1-2,TGTGCCAGCAGCCCCGGACGGACATATGGCTACACCTTC,CASSPGRTYGYTF
-,TRBV6-5,-,TRBJ2-1,TGTGCCAGCAGTTACTCGGCGGGGCTAATATACAATGAGCAGTTCTTC,CASSYSAGLIYNEQFF
TRBD2,TRBV7-3,-,TRBJ2-1,TGTGCCAGCAGCTTAACTATCGGGACTAGCGGGAGGGGTGAGCAGTTCTTC,CASSLTIGTSGRGEQFF
-,TRBV1,-,TRBJ2-5,TGCACCAGCAGCCAATCAAGCGGGGCCCGCCAAGAGACCCAGTACTTC,CTSSQSSGARQETQYF
TRBD1,TRBV5-1,-,TRBJ1-3,TGCGCCAGCAGCCCGGGGACAGGGGGCTCTGGAAACACCATATATTTT,CASSPGTGGSGNTIYF
-,TRBV18,-,TRBJ1-5,TGTGCCAGCTCGACGACAAGCAATCAGCCCCAGCATTTT,CASSTTSNQPQHF
-,TRBV29-1,few,TRBJ1-2,TGCAGCGTTGAACCCGCAGGGGACGGCTATGGCTACACCTTC,CSVEPAGDGYGYTF
-,TRBV18,-,TRBJ2-7,TGTGCCAGCTCACCAGCCAGGGGGGAATACGAGCAGTACTTC,CASSPARGEYEQYF
-,TRBV7-8,-,TRBJ1-2,TGTGCCAGCAGCTTAGCGTATCCGGGCAGGGATAAGAACTATGGCTACACCTTC,CASSLAYPGRDKNYGYTF
TRBD1,TRBV18,-,TRBJ1-5,TGTGCCAGCTCACCAGGGACAGTGAGCAATCAGCCCCAGCATTTT,CASSPGTVSNQPQHF
TRBD1,TRBV28,-,TRBJ2-1,TGTGCCAGCCAGGGGGCCCATGAGCAGTTCTTC,CASQGAHEQFF
-,TRBV5-1,once,TRBJ2-2,TGCGCCAGCAGCTACGGAGGGGAAGGCGGGGAGCTGTTTTTT,CASSYGGEGGELFF
-,TRBV6-5,-,TRBJ1-2,TGTGCCAGCGGGGAGACTCCTGCCTATGGCTACACCTTC,CASGETPAYGYTF
TRBD1,TRBV24-1,few,TRBJ2-1,TGTGCCACCAGATCACCCCAGGGGGCGGGGAATGAGCAGTTCTTC,CATRSPQGAGNEQFF
TRBD1,TRBV2,-,TRBJ2-5,TGTGCCAGCAGGGACAGGATCTCAGAGACCCAGTACTTC,CASRDRISETQYF
-,TRBV6-2/TRBV6-3,once,TRBJ1-2,TGTGCCAGCAGTTACGGGTCGAGTGGAGACTATGGCTACACCTTC,CASSYGSSGDYGYTF
TRBD1,TRBV12-5,-,TRBJ1-1,TGTGCTAGTGCTTCACAGGGGATGAACACTGAAGCTTTCTTT,CASASQGMNTEAFF
-,TRBV5-1,-,TRBJ1-5,TGCGCCAGCAGCGTTGACAGTAGCAATCAGCCCCAGCATTTT,CASSVDSSNQPQHF
-,TRBV2,-,TRBJ1-2,TGTGCCAGCAGCCAACAGGGTACCTACTATGGCTACACCTTC,CASSQQGTYYGYTF
TRBD1,TRBV6-1,few,TRBJ1-1,TGTGCCAGCAGTGACGGACAGGGAGGGAGGAACACTGAAGCTTTCTTT,CASSDGQGGRNTEAFF
TRBD1,TRBV7-2,-,TRBJ1-1,TGTGCCAGCAGCTTCGTAGGGACAGGGGGGAACACTGAAGCTTTCTTT,CASSFVGTGGNTEAFF
-,TRBV6-2/TRBV6-3,-,TRBJ1-2,TGTGCCAGCAGTTATTCTCTCAACTATGGCTACACCTTC,CASSYSLNYGYTF
-,TRBV28,-,TRBJ1-1,TGTGCCAGCGGCCCCGGAGGTCGGTGGACTGAAGCTTTCTTT,CASGPGGRWTEAFF
TRBD1,TRBV25-1,-,TRBJ1-2,TGTGCCAGCAGAATGACAGGGGAAGGCTACACCTTC,CASRMTGEGYTF
-,TRBV4-1,-,TRBJ1-4,TGCGCCAGCAGCCAAGATATTGGGGGCGCAACTAATGAAAAACTGTTTTTT,CASSQDIGGATNEKLFF
TRBD1,TRBV5-1,-,TRBJ1-2,TGCGCCAGCAGCCCCCAAGCTCGGGACAGGTATGGCTACACCTTC,CASSPQARDRYGYTF
-,TRBV7-2,-,TRBJ1-5,TGTGCCAGCAGACTAGAGGGGGAAAGGAATCAGCCCCAGCATTTT,CASRLEGERNQPQHF
-,TRBV19,-,TRBJ1-5,TGTGCCAGCCATCCCGGCGGAGGGAGGAGAAATCAGCCCCAGCATTTT,CASHPGGGRRNQPQHF
TRBD2,TRBV18,-,TRBJ2-7,TGTGCCAGCTCCCAACTACTAGCGAGAACCTACGAGCAGTACTTC,CASSQLLARTYEQYF
TRBD1,TRBV24-1,once,TRBJ1-1,TGTGCCACCAGTGAGACAGGGATGAACACTGAAGCTTTCTTT,CATSETGMNTEAFF
-,TRBV5-6,-,TRBJ2-7,TGTGCCAGCAGCTTGGCCAGGACAGACGAGCAGTACTTC,CASSLARTDEQYF
-,TRBV12-5,-,TRBJ2-3,TGTGCTAGTGGTTTGGTTCCAGCGGATACAAGGGTATTTTCGCAGTATTTT,CASGLVPADTRVFSQYF
-,TRBV18,once,TRBJ1-2,TGTGCCAGCTCACCGGCAACAGGGTCCGGTGGCTACACCTTC,CASSPATGSGGYTF
-,TRBV28,-,TRBJ2-6,TGTGCCAGCAGTTTAGAAAGCCTAAAGCCTGGGGCCAACGTCCTGACTTTC,CASSLESLKPGANVLTF
-,TRBV5-1,once,TRBJ2-3,TGCGCCAGCAGCTCCACGGGTCACAACACAGATACGCAGTATTTT,CASSSTGHNTDTQYF
-,TRBV20-1,-,TRBJ1-2,TGCAGTGCTAGGGAGGACACCTTC,CSAREDTF
TRBD1,TRBV6-5,-,TRBJ1-1,TGTGCCAGCAGTTACCAGGGGGGAGGCACTGAAGCTTTCTTT,CASSYQGGGTEAFF
TRBD1,TRBV9,-,TRBJ2-7,TGTGCCAGCAGCACCGGACAGGGGTCCTACGAGCAGTACTTC,CASSTGQGSYEQYF
-,TRBV5-1,-,TRBJ1-6,TGCGCCAGCAGCTTGGTGGCGGGGACCAATTCACCCCTCCACTTT,CASSLVAGTNSPLHF
-,TRBV20-1,-,TRBJ1-5,TGCAGTGCTAGTTATGGCCGGGATCAGCCCCAGCATTTT,CSASYGRDQPQHF
TRBD2,TRBV14,-,TRBJ2-1,TGTGCCAGCAGCCAAGGACTAGCGGTCGACAATGAGCAGTTCTTC,CASSQGLAVDNEQFF
TRBD2,TRBV6-6,-,TRBJ2-1,TGTGCCAGCAAGCGACTAGCGGGAGGGTACAATGAGCAGTTCTTC,CASKRLAGGYNEQFF
-,TRBV6-9,-,TRBJ2-7,TGTGCCAGCAGTTGTTGTCTGCAGATCTCCTACGAGCAGTACTTC,CASSCCLQISYEQYF
-,TRBV5-6,-,TRBJ1-1,TGTGCCAGCAGCTTGTTCTCAGTTATGAACACTGAAGCTTTCTTT,CASSLFSVMNTEAFF
-,TRBV19,-,TRBJ1-5,TGTGCCAGTAGTGGGAGGGCGGGGAGTGATCAGCCCCAGCATTTT,CASSGRAGSDQPQHF
TRBD1,TRBV11-2,-,TRBJ1-4,TGTGCCAGCAGCTCACGACAGGGGCCCTCCTCTAATGAAAAACTGTTTTTT,CASSSRQGPSSNEKLFF
-,TRBV6-5,-,TRBJ1-1,TGTGCCAGCAGGCCAGCGGGGGGGATTGAAGCTTTCTTT,CASRPAGGIEAFF